The 29 T cell receptor beta chains below were found in one sample sequenced in a study of blood T cell repertoires in COVID-19. Generated by immunoSEQ multiplex PCR, the TCRdb table keeps only in-frame clones and is missing some. The sample yields about 430,000 clones, roughly nine tenths seen once. Material for sequencing was PBMCs or T cells enriched from blood (not recorded which). Receptors were obtained from a man aged 25-40 years who had recovered from COVID-19.

The chain uses TRBV2 and TRBJ2-1, with TRBD2 as a possible D gene (5 bases). Germline CDR1 is SNHLY and CDR2 is FYNNEI. V gave up 9 bases and J gave up 9 bases, with 21 bases separating them. The CDR3 loop spans 14 amino acids. The chain's CDR3 is CASRPDLGSVEQFF. The CDR3 DNA follows: TGTGCCAGTCGCCCGGACTTAGGGTCTGTTGAGCAGTTCTTC.

This chain uses TRBV3-1 (or the pseudogene TRBV3-2) with TRBJ1-4, with a tentative D call TRBD1 (5 bases). The V gene lost 4 bases and the J gene lost 4 bases, with 10 bases spanning the gap. CDR3 size: 14 residues. Germline CDR1 LGHDT, CDR2 YNNKEL (reference sequence). CDR3: CASSLRGGNEKLFF. CDR3 nucleotide sequence: TGTGCCAGCAGCCTTAGGGGTGGTAATGAAAAACTGTTTTTT.

The chain joins TRBV24-1 to TRBJ2-1, with 10 positions matching TRBD2. From germline, CDR1 is KGHDR and CDR2 SFDVKD. The junction had 6 bases not matched to a gene; V was cut back by 4 bases and J by 1 base. The CDR3 is made up of 17 amino acids. As DNA, the CDR3 is TGTGCCACCAGTGACACACCGGGACTAGCGTCCTACAATGAGCAGTTCTTC. It yields the protein CATSDTPGLASYNEQFF.

The chain carries TRBV4-2 and TRBJ2-5; 7 nucleotides agree with TRBD1. Germline V CDR1 and CDR2: LGHNA, YNFKEQ. Unmatched junction bases numbered 2, after V lost 4 bases and J lost 3 bases. The CDR3 consists of 13 residues. In nucleotides, the CDR3 is TGTGCCAGCAGCCCAACAGGGGAAGAGACCCAGTACTTC. Protein product: CASSPTGEETQYF.

This clone has just a few counts. The chain joins TRBV7-7 to TRBJ2-1; 13 nucleotides line up with TRBD2. CDR1 is SSHAT and CDR2 is FNYEAQ in the germline V gene (reference sequence). The CDR3 sequence is 17 residues long. J was trimmed by 9 bases and V by 3 bases; bases with no gene match: 11. This chain's CDR3 is CASSFGLAGVGEGEQFF. As DNA, the CDR3 is TGTGCCAGCAGCTTCGGACTAGCGGGAGTGGGGGAGGGTGAGCAGTTCTTC.

The chain links TRBV5-1 to TRBJ1-3, with a possible D match to TRBD1 (6 bases). V lost 5 bases and J lost 1, with 10 bases in between. CDR1 and CDR2 (germline): SGHRS, YFSETQ. The CDR3 totals 14 residues. The CDR3 DNA sequence: TGCGCCAGCAGACAGGGTGGGTCTGGAAACACCATATATTTT. As protein: CASRQGGSGNTIYF.

The chain combines TRBV5-8 with TRBJ2-2, with a possible D match to TRBD2 (5 bases). CDR3 length: 16 residues. Germline V CDR1 and CDR2: SGHTS, YDEGEE. V lost 5 bases, J lost 5 bases, and 19 bases lay in between. The CDR3 DNA is TGTGCCAGCAGTTATCTGGTAGTAGGCGGGACCGGGGAGCTGTTTTTT. This gives the protein CASSYLVVGGTGELFF.

The V gene is TRBV15, the J gene TRBJ2-7; TRBD2 matches 7 bases. Germline lookup yields CDR1 LNHNV and CDR2 YYDKDF (reference sequence). This CDR3 is 15 amino acids long. V dropped 0 bases and J dropped 2; count of bases not matched to a gene: 4. Here the CDR3 DNA reads TGTGCCACCAGCAGAGATCAGCGGGACCCCTACGAGCAGTACTTC. As protein: CATSRDQRDPYEQYF.

The chain joins TRBV9 to TRBJ1-1; no reliable D call. The V end was cut by 0 bases, the J end by 4 bases, with 10 bases between. Germline CDR1 is SGDLS and CDR2 is YYNGEE. This CDR3 contains 14 residues. CDR3 sequence (DNA): TGTGCCAGCAGCGTAGAAGGCCGGAGCACTGAAGCTTTCTTT. Translation: CASSVEGRSTEAFF.

The J gene is TRBJ2-1, the V gene TRBV5-1; 11 nucleotides match TRBD2. Germline V gene lookup returns CDR1 SGHRS and CDR2 YFSETQ. The CDR3 totals 16 residues. V lost 0 bases to trimming and J lost 4 bases; unmatched junction nucleotides: 3. Here the CDR3 reads CASSLDRLAGYNEQFF. CDR3 DNA: TGCGCCAGCAGCTTGGACAGACTAGCGGGATACAATGAGCAGTTCTTC.

The chain joins TRBV2 to TRBJ1-1; unclear D gene. Germline V gene sequence: CDR1 SNHLY, CDR2 FYNNEI. With 5 bases removed from V and 4 bases from J, the gap between germline ends came to 17 bases. The CDR3 covers 15 residues. CDR3 in DNA: TGTGCCAGCAGTAAGGGAGTGGTGTTTCTCACTGAAGCTTTCTTT. Protein product: CASSKGVVFLTEAFF.

This clone was observed a few times. The chain carries TRBV27 and TRBJ1-1; D is ambiguous. Trimming cost V 4 bases and J 4 bases, with 10 bases left between them. The CDR3 runs 13 residues. From germline, CDR1 is MNHEY and CDR2 SMNVEV (reference sequence). The DNA of the CDR3 is TGTGCCAGCAGTTGGCGGATGGGCACTGAAGCTTTCTTT. This codes for CASSWRMGTEAFF.

The chain is built from TRBV15 and TRBJ2-7, with a weak D call TRBD1 (5 bases). The CDR3 length is 15 residues. In germline, CDR1 is LNHNV, CDR2 YYDKDF (reference sequence). Trimming took 0 bases from V and 5 from J, leaving 14 bases between them. The CDR3 nucleotides are TGTGCCACCAGCAGAGAAAACAGGCCTAGGGACGAGCAGTACTTC. Its protein is CATSRENRPRDEQYF.

Written as DNA, the CDR3 is TGTGCCATCTTAAGACAGGATAATTCACCCCTCCACTTT. It is translated as CAILRQDNSPLHF. The chain is built from TRBV2 and TRBJ1-6, with D perhaps TRBD1 (6 bases). CDR1 SNHLY and CDR2 FYNNEI come from the germline V gene. V lost 10 bases, J lost 5 bases, and 12 bases lay in between. The CDR3 runs to 13 residues.

This chain uses TRBV30 with TRBJ1-1; the match to TRBD1 covers 8 bases. This CDR3 is built from 14 residues. In germline, CDR1 is GTSNPN, CDR2 SVGIG (reference sequence). Germline trimming cut 2 bases from V and 1 base from J; bases unmatched to any gene: 3. The DNA of the CDR3 is TGTGCCTGGAGTAGGGGGACAGGGAACACTGAAGCTTTCTTT. Its protein is CAWSRGTGNTEAFF.

The rearrangement links TRBV13 to TRBJ2-2; 12 bases line up with TRBD2. This CDR3 comprises 14 residues. J gave up 6 bases and V 8 bases, and 4 bases lay outside the gene matches. Germline CDR1 is PRHDT and CDR2 is FYEKMQ (reference sequence). In DNA form, the CDR3 reads TGTGCCAGCGGACTAGCGGGATCTTCCGGGGAGCTGTTTTTT. The encoded protein is CASGLAGSSGELFF.

In its sample, this clone was seen a few times. V usage is TRBV2 and J usage is TRBJ1-2; D is possibly TRBD1 (6 bases). V was pared by 8 bases and J by 6 bases, with 19 bases between. This CDR3 has 14 amino acids. Germline lookup yields CDR1 SNHLY and CDR2 FYNNEI. The CDR3 sequence is CASGDGQSLNGYTF. In DNA, the CDR3 is TGTGCCAGCGGAGATGGACAGTCCCTAAATGGCTACACCTTC. The full variable domain, its missing parts supplied by reference TRBV2 and TRBJ1-2, is EPEVTQTPSHQVTQMGQEVILRCVPISNHLYFYWYRQILGQKVEFLVSFYNNEISEKSEIFDDQFSVERPDGSNFTLKIRSTKLEDSAMYFCASGDGQSLNGYTFGSGTRLTVV.

This chain joins TRBV21-1 and TRBJ2-3; no check of the table's D call, TRBD1, against the DNA was made. TRBV21-1 is annotated as a pseudogene. The CDR3 runs 17 residues. Written as DNA, the CDR3 is TGTGCCAGCAGCACCGTTTTAACAGGACCCGACACAGATACGCAGTATTTT. Its translation: CASSTVLTGPDTDTQYF.

The chain uses TRBV12-3 or TRBV12-4 and TRBJ1-1; D is undetermined. The CDR3 covers 12 residues. The ends were cut back, 7 bases at V and 4 bases at J, with 10 bases in the middle. CDR3 region: CASTIFSTEAFF. CDR3 nucleotide sequence: TGTGCCAGCACCATTTTTAGCACTGAAGCTTTCTTT.

The J gene is TRBJ2-7, the V gene TRBV27, with a possible D match to TRBD1 (5 bases). Germline V gene data show CDR1 as MNHEY and CDR2 as SMNVEV (reference sequence). The germline V and J ends were trimmed by 6 bases and 3 bases, with 12 bases remaining between them. This CDR3 has 13 amino acids. The CDR3 DNA is TGTGCCAGCAGGGCAGGGCCGGGCTACGAGCAGTACTTC. It codes for CASRAGPGYEQYF.

This clone was observed many times. The chain combines TRBV28 with TRBJ1-2; D gene unclear. The CDR3 covers 14 residues. Trimming removed 6 bases from V and 0 bases from J, with 11 bases in between. Germline CDR1 MDHEN, CDR2 SYDVKM. CDR3: CASRLAGANYGYTF. CDR3 sequence (DNA): TGTGCCAGCAGACTAGCGGGAGCTAACTATGGCTACACCTTC.

The chain is built from TRBV29-1 and TRBJ2-1; the D is unclear. V lost 3 bases to trimming and J lost 0 bases, with 15 bases between them. The germline V gene has CDR1 SQVTM and CDR2 ANQGSEA. The CDR3 has 16 residues. In DNA form, the CDR3 reads TGCAGCGTTGATTCTCTTCGCCTTAGCTCCTACAATGAGCAGTTCTTC. Amino acids: CSVDSLRLSSYNEQFF.

This clone was counted a few times. This chain links TRBV3-1 (or the pseudogene TRBV3-2) with TRBJ2-5; no reliable D call. The CDR3 is 10 amino acids. V lost 10 bases and J lost 3, with 6 bases in between. Germline CDR1 is LGHDT and CDR2 is YNNKEL (reference sequence). The CDR3 protein is CATSEETQYF. The CDR3 DNA is TGTGCCACTTCCGAAGAGACCCAGTACTTC.

V gene TRBV28 combines with J gene TRBJ2-3; D is possibly TRBD2 (5 bases). Trimming shortened V by 5 bases and J by 3 bases, and 21 bases separated the two germline ends. Germline V lookup: CDR1 MDHEN, CDR2 SYDVKM. This CDR3 is built from 17 residues. CDR3 nucleotide sequence: TGTGCCAGCAGTGGGAATGGGCTACGGGCGGGTACAGATACGCAGTATTTT. It translates to CASSGNGLRAGTDTQYF.

This clone was counted only a few times. Different DNA sequences within this sample yield the same CDR3. The gene calls are TRBV6-5 and TRBJ2-1; D gene ambiguous. The CDR3 runs 14 residues. Germline CDR1 MNHEY, CDR2 SVGAGI. With 0 bases removed from V and 3 bases from J, the gap between germline ends came to 6 bases. CDR3 in DNA: TGTGCCAGCAGTTACTCGAGAGTCTACAATGAGCAGTTCTTC. This sequence encodes CASSYSRVYNEQFF.

V is TRBV10-3 and J is TRBJ2-1; D possibly corresponds to TRBD2 (7 bases). CDR3 size: 14 residues. V lost 4 bases to trimming and J lost 4 bases, with 11 bases between them. Germline V gene sequence: CDR1 ENHRY, CDR2 SYGVKD. In DNA form, the CDR3 reads TGTGCCATCAGTGGAGGGGGGGAGTACAATGAGCAGTTCTTC. This sequence encodes CAISGGGEYNEQFF.

J is TRBJ2-6 and V is TRBV4-1; 10 bases map to TRBD1. Germline V gene lookup returns CDR1 MGHRA and CDR2 YSYEKL. The ends lost 1 base at V and 4 bases at J; junction bases unmatched: 1. The CDR3 loop spans 16 amino acids. DNA of the CDR3: TGCGCCAGCAGCCAAGGACAGGGGGCCGGGGCCAACGTCCTGACTTTC. Protein product: CASSQGQGAGANVLTF.

This chain uses TRBV6-2 or TRBV6-3 with TRBJ2-1, with TRBD1 matching 8 bases. Trimming at V came to 0 bases and at J to 3 bases, leaving 7 bases not matched to a gene. The CDR3 is 17 amino acids. Germline V gene data show CDR1 as MNHEY and CDR2 as SVGEGT. The CDR3 protein is CASSYSRGRNYYNEQFF. CDR3 nucleotide sequence: TGTGCCAGCAGTTACTCCAGGGGGCGAAACTACTACAATGAGCAGTTCTTC.

This sequence joins TRBV12-3 or TRBV12-4 and TRBJ2-2; 8 bases are shared with TRBD2. The CDR3 has 13 residues. The CDR3 loop is CASPAGGNGELFF. DNA of the CDR3: TGTGCATCCCCGGCGGGAGGAAACGGGGAGCTGTTTTTT.